Below are 22 T cell receptor beta chains sequenced from a single sample in a study of cytomegalovirus exposure and HLA in healthy donors (dated by TCRdb to 2017 to 2019). To prepare the library, the immunoSEQ multiplex PCR assay was applied. For the multiplex PCR, a mixture combining 60 forward primers for TCR Vbeta segments and 13 reverse primers for TCR Jbeta segments was used. The table comes from immuneACCESS by way of TCRdb, which keeps in-frame sequences with V and J called. Part of the clones is missing from these tables; in studies checked, under half for an unresolved V gene and the rest for unknown reasons. In all, the sample holds 100,000 to 150,000 clones, and roughly 80% of those were seen once. The top ten constitute less than 2.5% of the sample. Sample: PBMCs. The receptors derive from a woman aged 40 to 50 in good health and CMV-seropositive.

The chain links TRBV6-4 to TRBJ2-3; the match to TRBD2 covers 7 bases. The CDR3 has 15 amino acids. After removal of 6 bases from V and 6 bases from J, the junction contained 12 bases not matched to a gene. The V gene's germline CDR1 is MRHNA and CDR2 SNTAGT. The CDR3 spells CASSTAGVRVDTQYF. DNA of the CDR3: TGTGCCAGCAGCACTGCGGGAGTTCGGGTGGATACGCAGTATTTT.

This sequence joins TRBV19 and TRBJ2-7; TRBD2 agrees at 7 bases. The CDR3 spans 13 residues. V lost 4 bases and J lost 5; bases outside the gene matches: 5. CDR1 and CDR2 (germline): LNHDA, SQIVND (reference sequence). CDR3 bases: TGTGCCAGTAGTAGCGGGAGTGACAACGAGCAGTACTTC. Its translation: CASSSGSDNEQYF.

This sequence joins TRBV30 and TRBJ1-1; 9 nucleotides match TRBD1. The CDR3 totals 16 residues. J gave up 5 bases and V 3 bases, and 13 bases lay outside the gene matches. Germline loops: CDR1 GTSNPN, CDR2 SVGIG (reference sequence). The CDR3 nucleotides are TGTGCCTGGAGCCCGGCTCGGACAGGGGTACAGACTGAAGCTTTCTTT. It is translated as CAWSPARTGVQTEAFF.

The V and J genes are TRBV21-1 and TRBJ1-5. TRBV21-1 is termed a pseudogene. The CDR3 totals 20 residues. In DNA form, the CDR3 reads TGTGCCAGCAGCAAATATGGGGAGGGAGGGAAATGCGGTAGCAATCAGCCCCAGCATTTT. Protein: CASSKYGEGGKCGSNQPQHF.

This clone has only a few counts. The chain combines TRBV9 with TRBJ2-5; TRBD2 is a possible D gene (7 bases). The CDR3 runs 16 residues. Germline loops: CDR1 SGDLS, CDR2 YYNGEE. Between the trimmed V and J ends, which lost 4 bases and 5 bases, there was a span of 21 bases. CDR3 sequence reads: CASSTGGRLAQETQYF. CDR3 nucleotide sequence: TGTGCCAGCAGCACCGGGGGGCGACTAGCCCAGGAGACCCAGTACTTC.

This clone appeared a single time. V gene TRBV21-1 combines with J gene TRBJ1-2; no check of the table's D call, TRBD1, against the DNA was made. TRBV21-1 constitutes a pseudogene. The CDR3 totals 14 residues. The CDR3 spells CASRYREDNYGYTF. CDR3 coding DNA: TGTGCCAGCAGATACAGAGAAGATAACTATGGCTACACCTTC.

The chain carries TRBV5-5 and TRBJ1-2; the D gene is possibly TRBD1 (6 bases). With 1 base removed from V and 5 bases from J, the gap between germline ends came to 15 bases. The CDR3 contains 15 residues. Germline V gene lookup returns CDR1 SGHKS and CDR2 YYEKEE (reference sequence). The DNA of the CDR3 is TGTGCCAGCAGCTTGCGGGGGGGGCGCGGGTATGGCTACACCTTC. Its protein product is CASSLRGGRGYGYTF.

The V gene is TRBV6-4, the J gene TRBJ1-1; D is undetermined. The CDR3 extends over 14 amino acids. Germline CDR1 reads MRHNA; CDR2 reads SNTAGT. V was trimmed by 0 bases and J by 2 bases, leaving 7 bases between them. The CDR3 region is CASSDSSENTEAFF. The DNA of the CDR3 is TGTGCCAGCAGTGACTCGAGCGAAAACACTGAAGCTTTCTTT.

V and J are TRBV28 and TRBJ1-4; weak D call: TRBD1 (5 bases). In germline, CDR1 is MDHEN, CDR2 SYDVKM. The V end lost 5 bases, the J end lost 3 bases, and 16 bases lay between the germline ends. This CDR3 is 16 amino acids long. CDR3 in DNA: TGTGCCAGCAGTCCACCCCCGCGACAGTCTAATGAAAAACTGTTTTTT. Protein product: CASSPPPRQSNEKLFF. The full variable domain, completed using reference TRBV28 and TRBJ1-4, is DVKVTQSSRYLVKRTGEKVFLECVQDMDHENMFWYRQDPGLGLRLIYFSYDVKMKEKGDIPEGYSVSREKKERFSLILESASTNQTSMYLCASSPPPRQSNEKLFFGSGTQLSVL.

The V and J genes are TRBV18 and TRBJ1-1, with a tentative D call TRBD1 (6 bases). This CDR3 contains 13 residues. Trimming took 6 bases from V and 1 from J, leaving 9 bases between them. Germline V lookup: CDR1 KGHSH, CDR2 LQKENI. CDR3 protein: CASSTDRNTEAFF. CDR3 DNA sequence: TGTGCCAGCTCGACGGACAGGAACACTGAAGCTTTCTTT.

This clone was observed once. The J gene is TRBJ1-4, the V gene TRBV4-3; 12 bases fit TRBD1. The CDR3 has 16 residues. Germline V gene lookup returns CDR1 LGHNA and CDR2 YSLEER. Trimming at V came to 1 base and at J to 6 bases, leaving 3 bases not matched to a gene. The CDR3 nucleotides are TGCGCCAGCAGCCAAGGGGGGACAGGGGGCGATGAAAAACTGTTTTTT. Translating gives CASSQGGTGGDEKLFF.

The gene calls are TRBV18 and TRBJ2-7; 8 nucleotides match TRBD1. The CDR3 is made up of 15 amino acids. Germline CDR1 is KGHSH and CDR2 is LQKENI. Germline trimming cut 4 bases from V and 3 bases from J; bases unmatched to any gene: 8. The CDR3 region is CASSRTGTGNYEQYF. CDR3 coding DNA: TGTGCCAGCTCACGGACCGGGACAGGCAACTACGAGCAGTACTTC.

This sequence joins TRBV18 and TRBJ2-3, with 7 positions matching TRBD2. The V segment lost 3 bases and the J segment 5 bases; nucleotides outside the gene matches: 8. The germline gives CDR1 KGHSH, CDR2 LQKENI. The CDR3 extends over 15 amino acids. CDR3 nucleotide sequence: TGTGCCAGCTCACCGCGGTCGGGGAGGGGAGATACGCAGTATTTT. It yields the protein CASSPRSGRGDTQYF.

J is TRBJ2-4 and V is TRBV25-1, with 12 bases aligning to TRBD1. Germline CDR1 and CDR2: MGHDK and SYGVNS. This CDR3 contains 17 residues. Trimming cost V 3 bases and J 7 bases; bases outside gene matches: 10. In nucleotides, the CDR3 is TGTGCCAGCAGTGACGAGCGGGACAGGGGGCGCCCTAACATTCAGTACTTC. Protein product: CASSDERDRGRPNIQYF.

CDR3 in amino acids: CASSLRDLNTGELFF. The CDR3 DNA is TGTGCCAGCAGTTTGCGGGACTTGAACACCGGGGAGCTGTTTTTT. The chain combines TRBV27 with TRBJ2-2, with D possibly matching TRBD2 (6 bases). Trimming cost V 3 bases and J 1 base, with 9 bases left between them. The CDR3 is 15 amino acids. The germline gives CDR1 MNHEY, CDR2 SMNVEV (reference sequence).

Of note for this clone: Germline is not matched at one junction end, which may reflect a read error. The chain uses TRBV7-7 and TRBJ2-7; 14 bases line up with TRBD2. The CDR3 covers 15 residues. Germline loops: CDR1 SSHAT, CDR2 FNYEAQ (reference sequence). CDR3 nucleotide sequence: TGTGCTAGCAGCCCTAGACTAGCGGGAGGGGAAGAGCAGTACTTC. Residues: CASSPRLAGGEEQYF. The full variable domain, its missing parts supplied by reference TRBV7-7 and TRBJ2-7, is GAGVSQSPRYKVTKRGQDVTLRCDPISSHATLYWYQQALGQGPEFLTYFNYEAQPDKSGLPSDRFSAERPEGSISTLTIQRTEQRDSAMYRCASSPRLAGGEEQYFGPGTRLTVT.

This rearrangement joins TRBV9 to TRBJ2-2; D possibly corresponds to TRBD1 (6 bases). The germline V gene encodes CDR1 SGDLS and CDR2 YYNGEE. The CDR3 is made up of 15 amino acids. Trimming pared 4 bases from V and 1 base from J, leaving 11 bases between. The CDR3: CASSSRQVNTGELFF. For the CDR3, the DNA is TGTGCCAGCAGCTCCCGACAGGTGAACACCGGGGAGCTGTTTTTT.

This chain connects TRBV7-2 to TRBJ2-1, with 11 positions matching TRBD2. This CDR3 contains 18 residues. CDR1 SGHTA and CDR2 FQGNSA come from the germline V gene. V lost 5 bases and J lost 4; bases outside the gene matches: 13. CDR3 in DNA: TGTGCCAGCAGCCAACTTCATCAGGGACTAGCGGTTTACAATGAGCAGTTCTTC. Encoded protein: CASSQLHQGLAVYNEQFF.

J is TRBJ1-5 and V is TRBV7-2; D remains ambiguous. V lost 1 base, J lost 1 base, and 8 bases lay in between. This CDR3 comprises 15 residues. Germline V gives CDR1 SGHTA, CDR2 FQGNSA. The CDR3 coding sequence is TGTGCCAGCAGCTTAGACAGTTCGAGCAATCAGCCCCAGCATTTT. Its translation: CASSLDSSSNQPQHF.

The CDR3 sequence is CASSFGQGPEAFF. CDR3 in DNA: TGTGCCAGCAGCTTTGGACAGGGACCTGAAGCTTTCTTT. The rearrangement links TRBV7-2 to TRBJ1-1; TRBD1 aligns across 8 bases. The CDR3 covers 13 residues. Losses at the gene ends were 3 bases for V and 6 bases for J; bases not matched to a gene: 3. Looked up from germline, CDR1 is SGHTA and CDR2 is FQGNSA.

This clone was observed once. The chain recombines TRBV6-5 with TRBJ1-5, with 8 positions matching TRBD1. The CDR3 covers 15 residues. Per germline, CDR1 MNHEY and CDR2 SVGAGI. The V segment lost 2 bases and the J segment 9 bases; nucleotides outside the gene matches: 9. The CDR3 DNA reads TGTGCCAGCAGTTACGCCGGACAGGGAGGATGGCCCCAGCATTTT. As protein: CASSYAGQGGWPQHF.

Only one count was recorded for this clone. The chain recombines TRBV6-6 with TRBJ1-1; 9 nucleotides line up with TRBD1. The CDR3 contains 16 residues. V dropped 4 bases and J dropped 1; count of bases not matched to a gene: 7. The germline gives CDR1 MNHNY, CDR2 SVGAGI (reference sequence). For the CDR3, the DNA is TGTGCCAGCAGTTCCTCTAGGACAGGGGCGAACACTGAAGCTTTCTTT. Its protein product is CASSSSRTGANTEAFF.